The 31 T cell receptor beta chains below come from one sample, sequenced in a study of blood T cell repertoires in COVID-19. Sequenced by immunoSEQ multiplex PCR; TCRdb stores in-frame clones only, minus some. The data show approximately 300,000 clones, roughly 85% seen once. Sequenced material: PBMCs or T cells enriched from blood (not recorded which). Receptors originate from a woman aged 30 to 39 who had been exposed to COVID-19.

V and J are TRBV7-9 and TRBJ2-7; weak D call: TRBD1 (6 bases). The germline gives CDR1 SEHNR, CDR2 FQNEAQ (reference sequence). Between the trimmed V and J ends, which lost 6 bases and 6 bases, there was a span of 24 bases. The CDR3 runs to 16 residues. CDR3 in amino acids: CASSPEVNRAGSEQYF. CDR3 DNA: TGTGCCAGCAGTCCAGAAGTTAACAGGGCGGGTAGCGAGCAGTACTTC.

The chain couples TRBV3-1 (or the pseudogene TRBV3-2) to TRBJ2-5; 7 bases line up with TRBD2. The CDR3 is 16 amino acids. The ends lost 0 bases at V and 2 bases at J; junction bases unmatched: 6. Looked up from germline, CDR1 is LGHDT and CDR2 is YNNKEL (reference sequence). CDR3 residues: CASSQDLLAAQETQYF. CDR3 nucleotide sequence: TGTGCCAGCAGCCAAGACCTTCTAGCGGCTCAAGAGACCCAGTACTTC.

V usage is TRBV7-8 and J usage is TRBJ1-2; 7 nucleotides agree with TRBD1. This CDR3 region has 13 residues. The ends lost 3 bases at V and 8 bases at J; junction bases unmatched: 6. Germline CDR1 reads SGHVS; CDR2 reads FQNEAQ. The CDR3 is CASSFGDSGGYTF. The CDR3 nucleotides read TGTGCCAGCAGCTTTGGGGACAGTGGCGGCTACACCTTC.

V gene TRBV7-2 combines with J gene TRBJ2-7; 9 nucleotides match TRBD1. The CDR3 has 15 amino acids. J lost 5 bases, V lost 1 base, and 6 bases had no gene match. CDR1 SGHTA and CDR2 FQGNSA come from the germline V gene. The CDR3 nucleotides read TGTGCCAGCAGCTTAGAGGGACAGGGTCACAACGAGCAGTACTTC. Its translation: CASSLEGQGHNEQYF. Full variable domain (missing parts from reference TRBV7-2 and TRBJ2-7): GAGVSQSPSNKVTEKGKDVELRCDPISGHTALYWYRQSLGQGLEFLIYFQGNSAPDKSGLPSDRFSAERTGGSVSTLTIQRTQQEDSAVYLCASSLEGQGHNEQYFGPGTRLTVT.

The chain combines TRBV7-2 with TRBJ1-3; TRBD1 matches at 7 bases. Germline lookup yields CDR1 SGHTA and CDR2 FQGNSA. The junction had 7 bases not matched to a gene; V was cut back by 5 bases and J by 0 bases. The CDR3 covers 16 residues. The CDR3 here is CASSKRQGDSGNTIYF. In nucleotides, the CDR3 is TGTGCCAGCAGCAAACGGCAGGGGGACTCTGGAAACACCATATATTTT.

The chain combines TRBV4-1 with TRBJ2-7; 11 bases fit TRBD1. CDR3 length: 16 residues. V lost 1 base and J lost 4; bases outside the gene matches: 6. CDR1 and CDR2 from the germline V gene are MGHRA and YSYEKL. For the CDR3, the DNA is TGCGCCAGCAGCCAAGGGCGGACAGGGGGCGTATACGAGCAGTACTTC. It specifies CASSQGRTGGVYEQYF.

The chain recombines TRBV27 with TRBJ2-7, with 8 bases aligning to TRBD1. The CDR3 spans 15 residues. J was trimmed by 0 bases and V by 6 bases; bases with no gene match: 7. Germline V gene data show CDR1 as MNHEY and CDR2 as SMNVEV (reference sequence). CDR3 region: CASRGTGTGSYEQYF. The CDR3 region has the DNA TGTGCCAGCAGGGGAACCGGGACAGGCTCCTACGAGCAGTACTTC.

V and J are TRBV6-5 and TRBJ2-2, with 13 bases aligning to TRBD2. The CDR3 has 13 amino acids. V gave up 8 bases and J gave up 8 bases; unmatched junction bases: 2. Germline loops: CDR1 MNHEY, CDR2 SVGAGI. CDR3 in amino acids: CASWTSGRGELFF. CDR3 sequence (DNA): TGTGCCAGCTGGACTAGCGGGAGAGGGGAGCTGTTTTTT.

This clone has just one count. This chain links TRBV30 with TRBJ1-2; D is undetermined. Deletions cut 7 bases from V and 1 base from J, with 10 bases between. Germline CDR1 is GTSNPN and CDR2 is SVGIG (reference sequence). This CDR3 is built from 12 residues. CDR3 coding DNA: TGTGCCTTTTTCAGGAATAACTATGGCTACACCTTC. Its protein product is CAFFRNNYGYTF.

This rearrangement joins TRBV5-1 to TRBJ1-2, with D maybe TRBD1 (5 bases). The CDR3 totals 13 residues. V was shortened by 4 bases and J by 6 bases, with 13 bases between the two germline ends. Germline V gene data show CDR1 as SGHRS and CDR2 as YFSETQ. The CDR3 sequence: CASSRFLRDGYTF. The DNA of the CDR3 is TGCGCCAGCAGCAGATTCCTCAGGGATGGCTACACCTTC. Combining the CDR3 with reference TRBV5-1 and TRBJ1-2 gives the whole variable domain KAGVTQTPRYLIKTRGQQVTLSCSPISGHRSVSWYQQTPGQGLQFLFEYFSETQRNKGNFPGRFSGRQFSNSRSEMNVSTLELGDSALYLCASSRFLRDGYTFGSGTRLTVV.

The chain recombines TRBV2 with TRBJ1-2; TRBD1 is a possible D gene (5 bases). V dropped 5 bases and J dropped 8 bases, with 15 bases sitting between them. Germline V gene data show CDR1 as SNHLY and CDR2 as FYNNEI. The CDR3 consists of 13 residues. CDR3 bases: TGTGCCAGCAGTCTAGGGGCGGCAGAGGGCTACACCTTC. It is translated as CASSLGAAEGYTF. The entire variable domain, with the rest obtained from reference TRBV2 and TRBJ1-2, is as follows: EPEVTQTPSHQVTQMGQEVILRCVPISNHLYFYWYRQILGQKVEFLVSFYNNEISEKSEIFDDQFSVERPDGSNFTLKIRSTKLEDSAMYFCASSLGAAEGYTFGSGTRLTVV.

The genes are TRBV28 and TRBJ2-7; 11 bases fit TRBD1. Germline lookup yields CDR1 MDHEN and CDR2 SYDVKM. CDR3 size: 15 residues. V was clipped by 5 bases and J by 1 base; unmatched bases: 4. This CDR3 is CASSPGTGGSYEQYF. The CDR3 DNA sequence: TGTGCCAGCAGTCCAGGGACAGGGGGGTCCTACGAGCAGTACTTC.

The rearrangement links TRBV6-6 to TRBJ1-4; D ambiguous. V was shortened by 5 bases and J by 3 bases, with 16 bases between the two germline ends. The CDR3 is 16 residues long. Germline V CDR1 and CDR2: MNHNY, SVGAGI (reference sequence). CDR3: CASSPTRSGSNEKLFF. Written as DNA, the CDR3 is TGTGCCAGCAGTCCGACGAGGTCGGGTTCTAATGAAAAACTGTTTTTT.

This chain uses TRBV5-1 with TRBJ2-1, with 9 positions matching TRBD1. Germline CDR1 SGHRS, CDR2 YFSETQ. The V segment lost 7 bases and the J segment 8 bases; nucleotides outside the gene matches: 13. This CDR3 has 15 residues. The CDR3 bases are TGCGCCAGCGGGCCGGGACAGGGAAAACAGGATGAGCAGTTCTTC. As protein: CASGPGQGKQDEQFF.

The rearrangement uses TRBV5-1 and TRBJ2-1; 9 bases fit TRBD2. The germline V gene encodes CDR1 SGHRS and CDR2 YFSETQ. V lost 2 bases and J lost 8; bases outside the gene matches: 8. CDR3 length: 15 residues. CDR3 sequence: CASSFSGTSHHEQFF. The CDR3 nucleotides are TGCGCCAGCAGCTTCTCCGGGACTAGCCATCATGAGCAGTTCTTC.

The genes are TRBV19 and TRBJ1-3, with unresolved D. The V and J ends lost 4 bases and 6 bases respectively, with 10 bases between them. The CDR3 loop spans 13 amino acids. Germline loops: CDR1 LNHDA, CDR2 SQIVND (reference sequence). CDR3: CASSNRLVNTIYF. The CDR3 DNA reads as TGTGCCAGTAGTAACCGGTTGGTAAACACCATATATTTT.

The chain uses TRBV27 and TRBJ2-7; 7 nucleotides agree with TRBD1. The CDR3 has 14 amino acids. V trimming: 6 bases; J trimming: 3 bases; junction bases outside the gene matches: 8. Germline V gene data show CDR1 as MNHEY and CDR2 as SMNVEV (reference sequence). CDR3 DNA sequence: TGTGCCAGCAGCTTCAGACAGGGTAGCTACGAGCAGTACTTC. Amino acids: CASSFRQGSYEQYF.

This chain joins TRBV4-3 and TRBJ2-4; 9 bases line up with TRBD2. The ends lost 0 bases at V and 7 bases at J; junction bases unmatched: 4. The CDR3 spans 15 residues. The germline V gene encodes CDR1 LGHNA and CDR2 YSLEER. CDR3 region: CASSQDSGGFNIQYF. As DNA, the CDR3 is TGCGCCAGCAGCCAAGACAGCGGGGGGTTCAACATTCAGTACTTC.

This clone was seen just once. J is TRBJ2-1 and V is TRBV20-1; the D gene is possibly TRBD1 (5 bases). This CDR3 spans 13 amino acids. V lost 3 bases, J lost 5 bases, and 11 bases lay in between. Germline lookup yields CDR1 DFQATT and CDR2 SNEGSKA (reference sequence). The CDR3 sequence is CSASAGINNEQFF. Here the CDR3 DNA reads TGCAGTGCTAGTGCAGGGATAAACAATGAGCAGTTCTTC.

The chain joins TRBV27 to TRBJ2-7, with 7 nucleotides matching TRBD1. CDR1 MNHEY and CDR2 SMNVEV come from the germline V gene (reference sequence). There are 15 residues in the CDR3. V was clipped by 0 bases and J by 2 bases; unmatched bases: 4. In nucleotides, the CDR3 is TGTGCCAGCAGTTTATCTCAGGGGGTACCCTACGAGCAGTACTTC. It specifies CASSLSQGVPYEQYF.

This chain connects TRBV18 to TRBJ1-2; D is undetermined. The CDR3 loop spans 15 amino acids. V lost 0 bases and J lost 1, with 9 bases in between. Germline V lookup: CDR1 KGHSH, CDR2 LQKENI. The CDR3 DNA reads TGTGCCAGCTCACCACCTGGACGGGATAACTATGGCTACACCTTC. This codes for CASSPPGRDNYGYTF.

The V and J genes are TRBV28 and TRBJ1-5, with TRBD1 matching 12 bases. From germline, CDR1 is MDHEN and CDR2 SYDVKM. The CDR3 consists of 19 residues. J was trimmed by 4 bases and V by 1 base; bases with no gene match: 11. The CDR3 sequence is CASSLFSRDRGLWNQPQHF. The CDR3 nucleotides read TGTGCCAGCAGTTTATTTTCCCGGGACAGGGGGCTGTGGAATCAGCCCCAGCATTTT.

J is TRBJ2-3 and V is TRBV28; 10 bases align to TRBD1. The CDR3 totals 18 residues. Germline V gene data show CDR1 as MDHEN and CDR2 as SYDVKM. V lost 2 bases to trimming and J lost 1 base; unmatched junction nucleotides: 9. In DNA, the CDR3 is TGTGCCAGCAGTTTAAATATGTTTGGGACAGGGGGCACAGATACGCAGTATTTT. Protein product: CASSLNMFGTGGTDTQYF.

V gene TRBV5-6 combines with J gene TRBJ1-5; D may be TRBD1 (6 bases). The CDR3 consists of 12 residues. Germline V gene sequence: CDR1 SGHDT, CDR2 YYEEEE. V was cut by 5 bases and J by 5 bases, with 8 bases left in between. This CDR3 is CASSGGDQPQHF. In DNA, the CDR3 is TGTGCCAGCAGTGGGGGCGATCAGCCCCAGCATTTT.

V usage is TRBV27 and J usage is TRBJ1-6, with 8 bases aligning to TRBD1. Germline CDR1 reads MNHEY; CDR2 reads SMNVEV (reference sequence). Trimming cost V 0 bases and J 10 bases; bases outside gene matches: 2. CDR3 size: 14 residues. The CDR3 spells CASSLSDRDSPLHF. CDR3 DNA sequence: TGTGCCAGCAGTTTATCGGACAGGGACTCACCCCTCCACTTT.

This clone was seen just once. This specimen includes other DNA sequences encoding the same CDR3. This rearrangement joins TRBV5-1 to TRBJ1-2; D gene uncertain. The CDR3 has 13 amino acids. The V end was cut by 0 bases, the J end by 2 bases, with 5 bases between. Germline V gives CDR1 SGHRS, CDR2 YFSETQ. Here the CDR3 reads CASSLDGNYGYTF. For the CDR3, the DNA is TGCGCCAGCAGCTTGGACGGGAACTATGGCTACACCTTC.

The chain combines TRBV7-2 with TRBJ1-3; D is undetermined. V was shortened by 6 bases and J by 0 bases, with 9 bases between the two germline ends. Germline CDR1 reads SGHTA; CDR2 reads FQGNSA. CDR3 length: 14 residues. The CDR3 loop reads CASRTDTSGNTIYF. The CDR3 bases are TGTGCCAGCAGGACCGACACCTCTGGAAACACCATATATTTT.

The V and J genes are TRBV5-1 and TRBJ1-4; 11 nucleotides agree with TRBD1. Germline V gene data show CDR1 as SGHRS and CDR2 as YFSETQ. V shed 0 bases, J shed 3 bases, and the junction held 4 bases outside the gene matches. This CDR3 has 17 amino acids. CDR3 coding DNA: TGCGCCAGCAGCTTGGGGACAGGGGGCTCAGCTAATGAAAAACTGTTTTTT. Protein sequence: CASSLGTGGSANEKLFF.

The rearrangement links TRBV28 to TRBJ2-1; 11 bases align to TRBD1. The CDR3 covers 15 residues. V lost 6 bases to trimming and J lost 8 bases; unmatched junction nucleotides: 9. The germline gives CDR1 MDHEN, CDR2 SYDVKM. The CDR3 sequence: CASSPDRGPHDEQFF. The CDR3 coding sequence is TGTGCCAGCAGCCCGGACAGGGGGCCACACGATGAGCAGTTCTTC.

The J gene is TRBJ1-1, the V gene TRBV3-1 (or the pseudogene TRBV3-2), with D possibly being TRBD1 (5 bases). Germline V CDR1 and CDR2: LGHDT, YNNKEL (reference sequence). This CDR3 has 14 residues. The V gene lost 1 base and the J gene lost 0 bases, with 6 bases spanning the gap. CDR3: CASSQGGVNTEAFF. CDR3 DNA: TGTGCCAGCAGCCAAGGGGGGGTGAACACTGAAGCTTTCTTT.

V is TRBV2 and J is TRBJ2-7; maybe TRBD1 (6 bases). Germline V gene sequence: CDR1 SNHLY, CDR2 FYNNEI. Trimming took 5 bases from V and 3 from J, leaving 11 bases between them. This CDR3 region has 13 residues. CDR3 loop: CASSNRENYEQYF. The CDR3 DNA reads TGTGCCAGCAGTAACAGGGAGAACTACGAGCAGTACTTC. The whole variable domain, remainder taken from reference TRBV2 and TRBJ2-7, is EPEVTQTPSHQVTQMGQEVILRCVPISNHLYFYWYRQILGQKVEFLVSFYNNEISEKSEIFDDQFSVERPDGSNFTLKIRSTKLEDSAMYFCASSNRENYEQYFGPGTRLTVT.